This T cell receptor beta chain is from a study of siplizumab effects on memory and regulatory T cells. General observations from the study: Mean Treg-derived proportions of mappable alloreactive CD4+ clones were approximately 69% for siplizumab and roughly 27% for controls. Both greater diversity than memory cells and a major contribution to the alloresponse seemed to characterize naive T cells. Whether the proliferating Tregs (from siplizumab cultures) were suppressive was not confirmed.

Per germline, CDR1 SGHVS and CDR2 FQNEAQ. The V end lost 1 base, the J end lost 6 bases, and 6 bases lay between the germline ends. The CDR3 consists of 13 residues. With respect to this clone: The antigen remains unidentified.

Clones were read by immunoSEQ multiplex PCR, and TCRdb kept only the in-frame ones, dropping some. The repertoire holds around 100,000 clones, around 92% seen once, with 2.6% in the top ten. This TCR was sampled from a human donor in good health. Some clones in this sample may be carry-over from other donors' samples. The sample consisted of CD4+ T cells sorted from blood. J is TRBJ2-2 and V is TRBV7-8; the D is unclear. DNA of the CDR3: TGTGCCAGCAGCTTAGTAGGTTCCGGGGAGCTGTTTTTT. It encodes CASSLVGSGELFF.